The entry that follows covers one TCR beta chain sequence. This clonotype appeared many times. Its antigen remains undetermined. One base away there is no much larger clone; base qualities are not given. This sample is part of a study of early T cells in non-severe SARS-CoV-2 infection (dated by TCRdb to about 2021). Looking at the study overall: TCR sequencing used bulk RNA from unsorted whole blood, so alpha and beta chains could not be paired.

The study was a case-control design nested within a healthcare worker cohort in London, UK, with weekly nasopharyngeal swab PCR tests and blood sampling. Healthcare workers were enrolled in the week of the UK lockdown, from 23 to 31 March 2020, and were followed every week for up to roughly 16 weeks. General conclusions and limits of the study: VDJdb matching was skewed toward anti-spike CD8 responses and likely underestimated virus-specific expansions, missing private and CD4 specificities.

From the cysteine through the phenylalanine, the CDR3 covers 16 amino acids. Only the CDR3 region is kept as DNA, spanning 48 bases read in frame from base 1. The junction shows trimming of 5 bases on V and 7 bases on J, plus 20 bases between the germline ends. As encoded in the germline V gene, CDR1 is KGHSH while CDR2 is LQKENI. The method was 5' RACE. The run used a NextSeq 500. To correct for sequencing error and PCR bias, the TCR library protocol tagged individual cDNA molecules with unique molecular identifiers. Both TCR alpha and beta chains were sequenced, and tight co-correlation was observed between alpha and beta sequence abundances in each sample. On the authors' methods: Decombinator V4 was used to annotate the V gene, J gene and CDR3 of the TCR sequences. Expanded TCRs were defined as changing significantly between any two time points under a Poisson model with p below 0.0001. TCR abundances were normalised to the total number of TCRs sequenced per sample and were expressed as counts per million. MAIT TCRs were defined by TRAV1-2 paired with TRAJ12, TRAJ20 or TRAJ33, and iNKT TCRs by TRAV10 paired with TRAJ18. VDJdb, accessed on 1 November 2021, was searched for TCRs annotated for CMV, EBV and SARS-CoV-2, and TCRs annotated for more than one antigen were excluded. TCRdb reprocessed the public reads (quality trimming at Q25 with fastp, clone calling with MiXCR) and kept in-frame beta chains. Each entry merges the rows of one CDR3 protein and shows their most common DNA and genes. These V and J calls derive from TCRdb rather than the authors' analysis. In all, the sample holds more than 50,000 distinct CDR3 sequences, and approximately 12% of those were seen once. Around 4.5% of the sample goes to the ten largest clones.

Sequenced material: whole blood. The sequence is built from TRBV18 and TRBJ1-4, with no D gene named confidently. This clonotype was obtained from an adult who was a healthcare worker with PCR-confirmed SARS-CoV-2 infection or an uninfected control (not recorded which). The CDR3 loop reads CASSASGGGFGEKLFF. The base sequence is TGTGCCAGCTCAGCCAGTGGAGGTGGATTTGGTGAAAAACTGTTTTTT.